These T cell receptor delta chains were read from a single sample in a study of gamma-delta chains in newborns, infants, children. TCRdb repeated clone calling on the reads with CATT. Of 10,000 to 12,000 delta-chain clones listed, approximately 10% were seen once; the top ten hold under 10%. The sample taken for sequencing was blood. These receptors all stem from a child who was a newborn, infant or young child, either healthy, febrile or measles-vaccinated (not recorded which). CDR3s include the opening cysteine and the closing phenylalanine or tryptophan. D genes are given only for firm matches. The listing skips clone size in some rows; elsewhere it reads once, few, many or a size class.

>TRDV1|TRDD3|TRDJ1|23|.
TGTGCTCTTGGGGAATTTTTCCTACAGTCTGGGGGATACGCGTATCTGTACGCCGATAAACTCATCTTT
CALGEFFLQSGGYAYLYADKLIF
>TRDV2|.|TRDJ3|17|.
TGTGCCTGTGACACTGGGGGTCGCTCCTGGGACACCCGACAGATGTTTTTC
CACDTGGRSWDTRQMFF
>TRDV1|.|TRDJ1|27|few
TGTGCTCTTGGGGAAAATCCTTCCCACACCTCGCCCTGCCTCGGGGGGACTCCTCCGACGAACACCGATAAACTCATCTTT
CALGENPSHTSPCLGGTPPTNTDKLIF
>TRDV2|.|TRDJ1|20|medium-sized
TGTGCCTGTGACACCGTTAGTACTGATCCAGCTCTCCTATACACCGATAAACTCATCTTT
CACDTVSTDPALLYTDKLIF
>TRDV2|TRDD3|TRDJ3|18|.
TGTGCCTGTGACACTGGGGATACTGGGTCCTGGGACACCCGACAGATGTTTTTC
CACDTGDTGSWDTRQMFF
>TRDV2|TRDD3|TRDJ1|14|.
TGTGCCTGTGATTTTCTGGGGGATACCGATAAACTCATCTTT
CACDFLGDTDKLIF
>TRDV2|TRDD3|TRDJ1|16|.
TGTGCCTGTTTGCAACTGGGGGTTGAGTACACCGATAAACTCATCTTT
CACLQLGVEYTDKLIF
>TRDV2|TRDD3|TRDJ1|14|.
TGTGCCCGTGACACGCTGGGGGATAACGATAAACTCATCTTT
CARDTLGDNDKLIF
>TRDV2|.|TRDJ1|17|few
TGTGCCTGTGACACCGGGGGGTATATTTCGAGTACCGATAAACTCATCTTT
CACDTGGYISSTDKLIF
>TRDV2|TRDD3|TRDJ1|17|few
TGTGCCCGTGACGGACTACTGGGGGATACTTACACCGATAAACTCATCTTT
CARDGLLGDTYTDKLIF
>TRDV1|TRDD3|TRDJ1|18|.
TGTGCTCTTGGGGAAGGCCGGGGGGGGATACTGTACACCGATAAACTCATCTTT
CALGEGRGGILYTDKLIF
>TRDV2|TRDD3|TRDJ1|17|.
TGTGCCTGTGACCCCTTACTGGGGGATACGCCCACCGATAAACTCATCTTT
CACDPLLGDTPTDKLIF
>TRDV2|TRDD3|TRDJ3|21|medium-sized
TGTGCCTGTGACACCGTTCTGGGGGATACGCAGGGCTCCTGGGACACCCGACAGATGTTTTTC
CACDTVLGDTQGSWDTRQMFF
>TRDV2|TRDD3|TRDJ3|17|.
TGTGCCTGTGGCACCGTACTGGGGACGTGGGACACCCGACAGATGTTTTTC
CACGTVLGTWDTRQMFF
>TRDV2|TRDD3|TRDJ1|16|.
TGTGCCTGTGACAAACTGGGGGCTAAAAAGTTAGATAAACTCATCTTT
CACDKLGAKKLDKLIF
>TRDV1|.|TRDJ1|16|few
TGTGCTCTTGGGGAACCGAATTTCCGGTTGGCCGATAAACTCATCTTT
CALGEPNFRLADKLIF
>TRDV2|TRDD3|TRDJ3|19|.
TGTGCCTGTGACAAAGTACTGGGGGATCCTTCCTGGGACACCCGACAGATGTTTTTC
CACDKVLGDPSWDTRQMFF
>TRDV2|.|TRDJ1|15|.
TGTGCCTGTGACACATTGAGGACCCCCTACGATAAACTCATCTTT
CACDTLRTPYDKLIF
>TRDV2|TRDD3|TRDJ1|17|.
TGTGCCTGTGACACATTAGTACTGGGGGATACCCTCAATAAACTCATCTTT
CACDTLVLGDTLNKLIF
>TRDV2|TRDD3|TRDJ3|22|once
TGTGCCTGTGACACCTTACGAACTACTGGGGGATTAGAGTCCTGGGACACCCGACAGATGTTTTTC
CACDTLRTTGGLESWDTRQMFF
>TRAV29/DV5|.|TRDJ1|19|few
TGTGCAGCAAGCACCTTCCCCTCGGTACGCGCTGGGTACGGCGATAAACTCATCTTT
CAASTFPSVRAGYGDKLIF
>TRDV2|TRDD3|TRDJ1|20|medium-sized
TGTGCCTGTGACACCCTATTTGACGTGGTACTGGGGAACAATACCGATAAACTCATCTTT
CACDTLFDVVLGNNTDKLIF
>TRDV2|TRDD3|TRDJ3|19|few
TGTGCCTGTGACCACTGGGGGATAGGGGACTCCTGGGACACCCGACAGATGTTTTTC
CACDHWGIGDSWDTRQMFF
>TRAV29/DV5|.|TRDJ2|19|.
TGTGCAGCAAGCGAGGAGGATACTTCGTCCGGCATTTTGACAGCACAACTCTTCTTT
CAASEEDTSSGILTAQLFF
>TRDV1|.|TRDJ1|17|few
TGTGCTCTTGGGGAACTTCCTCCTGGGTCTCTGCACGATAAACTCATCTTT
CALGELPPGSLHDKLIF
>TRDV2|.|TRDJ3|18|.
TGTGCCTGTGACACTGGGGGGCAAAGCTCCTGGGACACCCGACAGATGTTTTTC
CACDTGGQSSWDTRQMFF
>TRDV2|TRDD3|TRDJ1|19|few
TGTGCCTGTGACACCCTGTTACTGGGGGATAAAGGAACCACCGATAAACTCATCTTT
CACDTLLLGDKGTTDKLIF
>TRDV2|TRDD3|TRDJ3|17|few
TGTGCCTGTGACCCTGGGGGATACGGCTGGGACACCCGACAGATGTTTTTC
CACDPGGYGWDTRQMFF
>TRDV2|TRDD3|TRDJ3|21|few
TGTGCCTGTGACACCGTACTGGGGGATACCTACAGCTCCTGGGACACCCGACAGATGTTTTTC
CACDTVLGDTYSSWDTRQMFF
>TRDV1|TRDD3|TRDJ1|17|.
TGTGCTCTTGGGGATGCAAAGGGAAGGGGGATACTGGACAAACTCATCTTT
CALGDAKGRGILDKLIF
>TRDV2|.|TRDJ1|15|.
TGTGCCTGTGACACCGTGGAAGGGGGTCCCGATAAACTCATCTTT
CACDTVEGGPDKLIF
>TRDV1|TRDD3|TRDJ1|20|.
TGTGCTCTTGGGGAACTCAGGCTACCGATCGTACTGGGGGATACCGATAAACTCATCTTT
CALGELRLPIVLGDTDKLIF
>TRDV2|TRDD3|TRDJ1|17|medium-sized
TGTGCCTGTGTCGCTTTAGTGGGGGATGAATCAACCGATAAACTCATCTTT
CACVALVGDESTDKLIF
>TRDV2|.|TRDJ1|18|few
TGTGCCTGTGACACCCTCCTACGAGGTGGGGATCTCACCGATAAACTCATCTTT
CACDTLLRGGDLTDKLIF
>TRDV2|TRDD3|TRDJ3|20|.
TGTGCCTGTGACACCGCTTCTGGGGGACTTCACTCCTGTGACACCCGACAGATGTTTTTC
CACDTASGGLHSCDTRQMFF
>TRDV2|TRDD3|TRDJ3|17|few
TGTGCCTGTGACACCGCGGGGGATACCTGGGACACCCGACAGATGTTTTTC
CACDTAGDTWDTRQMFF
>TRDV2|TRDD3|TRDJ1|15|few
TGTGCCTGTGACCCTCTACTGGGGGCGTCCGATAAACTCATCTTT
CACDPLLGASDKLIF